The 27 T cell receptor beta chains below come from one sample, sequenced in a study of blood T cell repertoires in COVID-19. Sequencing was performed with immunoSEQ multiplex PCR; in TCRdb, only in-frame clones are kept and a portion is missing. The sample contains about 130,000 clones, around 87% of which appear only once. The sequenced sample was peripheral blood. The receptors originated from a woman aged 55-70 years with acute or convalescent COVID-19.

The rearrangement links TRBV10-3 to TRBJ1-2, with 7 bases aligning to TRBD1. Germline-derived CDR1 and CDR2 are ENHRY and SYGVKD. Germline trimming cut 7 bases from V and 2 bases from J; bases unmatched to any gene: 4. This CDR3 spans 13 amino acids. The CDR3 is CAITGDSNYGYTF. For the CDR3, the DNA is TGTGCCATCACCGGGGACAGCAACTATGGCTACACCTTC.

The chain carries TRBV6-1 and TRBJ2-5; 10 bases fit TRBD2. The ends lost 7 bases at V and 1 base at J; junction bases unmatched: 6. CDR1 and CDR2 (germline): MNHNS, SASEGT. The CDR3 loop spans 15 amino acids. This chain's CDR3 is CASTVAGGGQETQYF. The CDR3 nucleotides read TGTGCCAGCACCGTAGCGGGAGGAGGCCAAGAGACCCAGTACTTC.

The chain uses TRBV5-4 and TRBJ2-1, with TRBD2 identical over 13 bases. CDR1 is SGHNT, CDR2 YYREEE, per germline (reference sequence). This CDR3 is built from 16 residues. J lost 5 bases, V lost 0 bases, and 2 bases had no gene match. This CDR3 is CASSLGGLAGDNEQFF. The CDR3 DNA is TGTGCCAGCAGCTTGGGAGGACTAGCGGGAGACAATGAGCAGTTCTTC.

The chain joins TRBV29-1 to TRBJ1-1; D call uncertain. The germline V gene encodes CDR1 SQVTM and CDR2 ANQGSEA. Deletions cut 6 bases from V and 4 bases from J, with 12 bases between. This CDR3 comprises 12 residues. The CDR3: CSVSRASTEAFF. CDR3 sequence (DNA): TGCAGCGTGTCGAGGGCGTCCACTGAAGCTTTCTTT.

V gene TRBV11-3 combines with J gene TRBJ2-2, with 8 bases identical to TRBD1. J was trimmed by 2 bases and V by 2 bases; bases with no gene match: 4. The CDR3 runs 16 residues. Germline CDR1 and CDR2: SGHNT and YENEEA. The CDR3 sequence is CASSLQGQVNTGELFF. The CDR3 DNA reads as TGTGCCAGCAGCTTACAGGGACAGGTCAACACCGGGGAGCTGTTTTTT.

The chain links TRBV7-2 to TRBJ2-7; TRBD1 matches 9 bases. V gave up 3 bases and J gave up 5 bases; unmatched junction bases: 11. CDR3 length: 16 residues. Germline V CDR1 and CDR2: SGHTA, FQGNSA. The CDR3 spells CASSLDRGIISDEQYF. CDR3 bases: TGTGCCAGCAGCTTGGACAGGGGCATTATTTCGGACGAGCAGTACTTC.

This CDR3 reads CASSQTGATNEKLFF. CDR3 nucleotides: TGTGCCAGCAGCCAAACAGGGGCAACTAATGAAAAACTGTTTTTT. The chain employs TRBV4-2 and TRBJ1-4; 7 nucleotides agree with TRBD1. Germline V gives CDR1 LGHNA, CDR2 YNFKEQ. The CDR3 totals 15 residues. V gave up 2 bases and J gave up 0 bases; unmatched junction bases: 0.

This clone appeared a single time. This chain joins TRBV15 and TRBJ1-2; TRBD1 matches 9 bases. The CDR3 totals 16 residues. CDR1 is LNHNV and CDR2 is YYDKDF in the germline V gene (reference sequence). Trimming cost V 4 bases and J 4 bases; bases outside gene matches: 10. The chain's CDR3 is CATSIGQGKEVYGYTF. In DNA, the CDR3 is TGTGCCACCAGCATAGGACAGGGGAAAGAGGTCTATGGCTACACCTTC. Complete variable domain (other parts from reference TRBV15 and TRBJ1-2): DAMVIQNPRYQVTQFGKPVTLSCSQTLNHNVMYWYQQKSSQAPKLLFHYYDKDFNNEADTPDNFQSRRPNTSFCFLDIRSPGLGDTAMYLCATSIGQGKEVYGYTFGSGTRLTVV.

V usage is TRBV11-3 and J usage is TRBJ2-1; TRBD2 agrees at 8 bases. Per the germline V gene, CDR1 is SGHNT and CDR2 is YENEEA. The CDR3 consists of 15 residues. V lost 5 bases to trimming and J lost 7 bases; unmatched junction nucleotides: 10. The chain's CDR3 is CASSPRLAGGNEQFF. CDR3 sequence (DNA): TGTGCCAGCAGCCCGCGGCTAGCGGGTGGGAATGAGCAGTTCTTC.

The genes are TRBV6-6 and TRBJ1-2; weak D call: TRBD1 (5 bases). V was clipped by 5 bases and J by 4 bases, with 5 bases between them. CDR3 length: 11 amino acids. Germline values: CDR1 MNHNY, CDR2 SVGAGI (reference sequence). In nucleotides, the CDR3 is TGTGCCAGCAGTGACAGCTATGGCTACACCTTC. This gives the protein CASSDSYGYTF.

The chain has TRBV5-1 and TRBJ2-7; D gene unclear. The CDR3 is 14 amino acids. The V gene's germline CDR1 is SGHRS and CDR2 YFSETQ. V was cut by 0 bases and J by 3 bases, with 10 bases left in between. CDR3 residues: CASSLGGTFYEQYF. Written as DNA, the CDR3 is TGCGCCAGCAGCTTGGGTGGCACCTTCTACGAGCAGTACTTC. Complete variable domain (other parts from reference TRBV5-1 and TRBJ2-7): KAGVTQTPRYLIKTRGQQVTLSCSPISGHRSVSWYQQTPGQGLQFLFEYFSETQRNKGNFPGRFSGRQFSNSRSEMNVSTLELGDSALYLCASSLGGTFYEQYFGPGTRLTVT.

The V and J genes are TRBV6-5 and TRBJ1-1; D gene ambiguous. Germline loops: CDR1 MNHEY, CDR2 SVGAGI. This CDR3 is 14 amino acids long. The ends were cut back, 5 bases at V and 0 bases at J, with 10 bases in the middle. This chain's CDR3 is CASSRIGLNTEAFF. CDR3 coding DNA: TGTGCCAGCAGTCGAATCGGGTTGAACACTGAAGCTTTCTTT.

The rearrangement uses TRBV25-1 and TRBJ2-1; 9 bases align to TRBD2. The V and J ends lost 4 bases and 7 bases, in that order; junction bases with no gene match: 8. This CDR3 has 15 residues. Germline V lookup: CDR1 MGHDK, CDR2 SYGVNS. The CDR3 DNA is TGTGCCAGCAGTGTGGGCGGGAGGGCAGGAAATGAGCAGTTCTTC. Translation: CASSVGGRAGNEQFF.

The genes are TRBV27 and TRBJ2-1; no clear D. Trimming took 2 bases from V and 0 from J, leaving 11 bases between them. Germline loops: CDR1 MNHEY, CDR2 SMNVEV (reference sequence). The CDR3 loop spans 16 amino acids. For the CDR3, the DNA is TGTGCCAGCAGTTTAAACGGGTTGCTCTCCTACAATGAGCAGTTCTTC. It codes for CASSLNGLLSYNEQFF.

V usage is TRBV30 and J usage is TRBJ1-1, with D possibly being TRBD1 (6 bases). This CDR3 is built from 14 residues. V was cut by 0 bases and J by 7 bases, with 15 bases left in between. Germline CDR1 GTSNPN, CDR2 SVGIG (reference sequence). Here the CDR3 reads CAWSVGRGINEAFF. The CDR3 region has the DNA TGTGCCTGGAGTGTCGGTAGGGGGATTAATGAAGCTTTCTTT.

The chain couples TRBV6-5 to TRBJ1-2; TRBD1 matches at 7 bases. Germline CDR1 is MNHEY and CDR2 is SVGAGI. CDR3 size: 14 residues. Losses at the gene ends were 5 bases for V and 2 bases for J; bases not matched to a gene: 5. The CDR3 region is CASSIETGNYGYTF. CDR3 DNA: TGTGCCAGCAGTATTGAGACAGGGAACTATGGCTACACCTTC.

The chain combines TRBV27 with TRBJ2-7; D ambiguous. The length of the CDR3 is 14 residues. Germline CDR1 MNHEY, CDR2 SMNVEV (reference sequence). With 4 bases removed from V and 5 bases from J, the gap between germline ends came to 15 bases. CDR3 DNA sequence: TGTGCCAGCAGTTCCTACCAGGCCCCCCACGAGCAGTACTTC. Its translation: CASSSYQAPHEQYF.

This chain links TRBV6-2 or TRBV6-3 with TRBJ2-1; D not certain. The CDR3 is 14 residues long. V shed 4 bases and J shed 3 bases, with 10 bases lying between them. From germline, CDR1 is MNHEY and CDR2 SVGEGT. CDR3 DNA: TGTGCCAGCAGTTCGAAGCGAGGCTACAATGAGCAGTTCTTC. This translates into CASSSKRGYNEQFF.

The chain is built from TRBV9 and TRBJ2-1; TRBD2 aligns across 9 bases. This CDR3 contains 15 residues. V shed 0 bases and J 2 bases; nucleotides not matched to a gene: 0. Germline CDR1 is SGDLS and CDR2 is YYNGEE. Here the CDR3 reads CASSVASGAYNEQFF. In DNA form, the CDR3 reads TGTGCCAGCAGCGTAGCTAGCGGGGCCTACAATGAGCAGTTCTTC. Drawing the rest from reference TRBV9 and TRBJ2-1, the complete variable domain is DSGVTQTPKHLITATGQRVTLRCSPRSGDLSVYWYQQSLDQGLQFLIQYYNGEERAKGNILERFSAQQFPDLHSELNLSSLELGDSALYFCASSVASGAYNEQFFGPGTRLTVL.

This rearrangement joins TRBV28 to TRBJ2-7, with 8 bases identical to TRBD2. This CDR3 has 14 amino acids. Germline V CDR1 and CDR2: MDHEN, SYDVKM. The ends lost 5 bases at V and 4 bases at J; junction bases unmatched: 7. The CDR3 DNA follows: TGTGCCAGCAGTCCCCCGGGACTAGTATACGAGCAGTACTTC. Its protein is CASSPPGLVYEQYF.

This clone occurred once. V is TRBV18 and J is TRBJ1-2; D remains unclear. The V end was cut by 1 base, the J end by 8 bases, with 14 bases between. Per the germline V gene, CDR1 is KGHSH and CDR2 is LQKENI. The CDR3 covers 14 residues. CDR3 sequence: CASSPLSSSGGYTF. The CDR3, as DNA: TGTGCCAGCTCACCACTCTCGTCCTCGGGGGGCTACACCTTC.

The chain uses TRBV27 and TRBJ2-3; perhaps TRBD2 as D (5 bases). The CDR3 contains 14 residues. CDR1 is MNHEY, CDR2 SMNVEV, per germline (reference sequence). V was clipped by 6 bases and J by 0 bases, with 10 bases between them. The CDR3 region has the DNA TGTGCCAGCAGAACTACTAGAAGCACAGATACGCAGTATTTT. Translated: CASRTTRSTDTQYF.

The chain carries TRBV6-5 and TRBJ2-1, with 11 bases lining up with TRBD2. Germline CDR1 MNHEY, CDR2 SVGAGI. V shed 2 bases, J shed 10 bases, and the junction held 7 bases outside the gene matches. The CDR3 contains 15 residues. The CDR3: CASSYLLAGEREQFF. In DNA form, the CDR3 reads TGTGCCAGCAGTTACCTACTAGCGGGAGAACGCGAGCAGTTCTTC.

This clone was counted once. The genes are TRBV2 and TRBJ1-2; the match to TRBD1 covers 8 bases. There are 17 residues in the CDR3. The germline V gene encodes CDR1 SNHLY and CDR2 FYNNEI. Trimming at V came to 2 bases and at J to 7 bases, leaving 15 bases not matched to a gene. Here the CDR3 DNA reads TGTGCCAGCAGTGAAAGCCCAGGACAGGGCAAGAGGGGTGGCTACACCTTC. It encodes CASSESPGQGKRGGYTF.

J is TRBJ2-1 and V is TRBV4-2; 8 bases align to TRBD2. The CDR3 is 14 residues long. The V and J ends lost 4 bases and 8 bases, in that order; junction bases with no gene match: 7. In germline, CDR1 is LGHNA, CDR2 YNFKEQ. CDR3 DNA: TGTGCCAGCAGCCCTGGGACTAGTGTGGATGAGCAGTTCTTC. Amino acid sequence: CASSPGTSVDEQFF.

The V and J genes are TRBV19 and TRBJ1-2; no firm D call. From germline, CDR1 is LNHDA and CDR2 SQIVND (reference sequence). The CDR3 totals 13 residues. V was trimmed by 6 bases and J by 3 bases, leaving 11 bases between them. Written as DNA, the CDR3 is TGTGCCAGTAGACTGCTCGGGGACTATGGCTACACCTTC. Amino acid sequence: CASRLLGDYGYTF.

The chain couples TRBV5-4 to TRBJ2-1, with D perhaps TRBD2 (6 bases). In germline, CDR1 is SGHNT, CDR2 YYREEE (reference sequence). V dropped 5 bases and J dropped 0 bases, with 12 bases sitting between them. There are 15 residues in the CDR3. The CDR3 protein is CASSLGGSSYNEQFF. CDR3 bases: TGTGCCAGCAGTTTAGGAGGGAGCTCCTACAATGAGCAGTTCTTC.